A selection of T cell receptor beta chains follows, all from one sample in a study of OX40 agonist ivuxolimab in advanced cancers. Sequencing used immunoSEQ multiplex PCR; TCRdb keeps in-frame clones, though not all of them. This table has about 73,000 clones, just under 90% appearing once. Sequencing was performed on CD4+ or CD8+ T cells sorted from blood, taken in a trial of the OX40 agonist ivuxolimab. The receptors come from an adult with an advanced solid tumor such as melanoma, head and neck, liver or kidney cancer. Each CDR3 is given with its conserved first and last residue.

v_gene,j_gene,CDR3aa
TRBV4-2,TRBJ2-7,CASSPRALGTSGNDQYF
TRBV5-1,TRBJ2-2,CASRTQIGGTGELFF
TRBV29-1,TRBJ2-5,CSARGTAQTQYF
TRBV10-3,TRBJ2-3,CAISGPSTGVTSTDTQYF
TRBV5-4,TRBJ1-2,CASSLGQSYGYTF
TRBV18,TRBJ1-2,CASSPLEVYGYTF
TRBV4-2,TRBJ2-7,CASSQATPGQGSPSEQYF
TRBV30,TRBJ2-5,CAWSVLASGTQYF
TRBV28,TRBJ1-4,CASTLGQGYEKLFF
TRBV29-1,TRBJ2-6,CSVGSGANVLTF
TRBV7-8,TRBJ2-7,CASSLAPAALYEQYF
TRBV19,TRBJ2-6,CARRVRNLSGANVLTF
TRBV11-3,TRBJ2-1,CASSRRADYNEQFF
TRBV5-6,TRBJ2-3,CASSLADTQYF
TRBV29-1,TRBJ1-2,CSVERVYGYTF
TRBV5-6,TRBJ2-3,CASSDSYTDTQYF
TRBV28,TRBJ2-7,CASSSSGVSELYEQYF
TRBV5-8,TRBJ2-3,CASSTGTGGDTQYF
TRBV30,TRBJ2-3,CASRDVADTQYF
TRBV5-1,TRBJ2-7,CASSPGITYEQYF
TRBV11-2,TRBJ1-1,CASSFGWGEAFF
TRBV13,TRBJ2-3,CASSDRGKVTDTQYF
TRBV18,TRBJ1-1,CASSPQGLGTEAFF
TRBV5-1,TRBJ1-1,CASSSTGLLNTEAFF
TRBV6-5,TRBJ1-3,CASSPTGGLRNTIYF
TRBV7-6,TRBJ2-4,CASSLEGWAAQNIQYF
TRBV2,TRBJ2-3,CASSRQGDTQYF
TRBV7-2,TRBJ2-7,CASSLVGTDPRYEQYF
TRBV6-1,TRBJ2-5,CASSARQVQETQYF
TRBV2,TRBJ2-5,CASTQTETQYF
TRBV5-1,TRBJ2-3,CASSRTSFTSTDTQYF
TRBV28,TRBJ1-2,CASSLSREYYGYTF
TRBV11-3,TRBJ2-7,CASSVLGGSYEQYF
TRBV19,TRBJ2-3,CASSGTSGTYTQYF
TRBV28,TRBJ1-1,CASSSSGLTGHTEAFF
TRBV5-4,TRBJ1-1,CASSLRSGMNTEAFF
TRBV7-9,TRBJ2-7,CASSSGLYEQYF